This entry lists 11 T cell receptor beta chains sequenced from one sample in a study of cytomegalovirus exposure and HLA in healthy donors. Both 60 Vbeta primers and 13 Jbeta primers went into the PCR. Sequencing used immunoSEQ multiplex PCR; TCRdb keeps in-frame clones, though not all of them. This sample has 200,000 to 250,000 clones, with approximately 78% found just once. Sequences were obtained from PBMCs. The receptors come from a woman aged 40 to 50 in good health and CMV-seronegative.

This clone was detected once. The chain recombines TRBV10-2 with TRBJ2-7; 8 nucleotides match TRBD1. The CDR3 extends over 14 amino acids. V lost 6 bases, J lost 2 bases, and 6 bases stayed unmatched. CDR1 and CDR2 from the germline V gene are WSHSY and SAAADI. The CDR3 here is CASRQGGVTYEQYF. DNA of the CDR3: TGCGCCAGCAGACAGGGGGGTGTCACCTACGAGCAGTACTTC.

This sequence joins TRBV19 and TRBJ1-5; tentatively, D is TRBD1 (6 bases). Trimming left V 0 bases short and J 7 bases short, with 13 bases between. The CDR3 totals 15 residues. Germline CDR1 LNHDA, CDR2 SQIVND (reference sequence). The CDR3 spells CASSIEGGGAQPQHF. The CDR3 DNA reads as TGTGCCAGTAGTATAGAAGGAGGGGGGGCACAGCCCCAGCATTTT.

The V and J genes are TRBV7-9 and TRBJ1-3, with D unresolved. Trimming shortened V by 7 bases and J by 0 bases, and 10 bases separated the two germline ends. The CDR3 covers 14 residues. CDR1 and CDR2 (germline): SEHNR, FQNEAQ (reference sequence). CDR3 nucleotide sequence: TGTGCCAGCAATAAGCCGAACTCTGGAAACACCATATATTTT. This translates into CASNKPNSGNTIYF.

The chain joins TRBV30 to TRBJ1-4; a weak D match, TRBD1 (6 bases). From germline, CDR1 is GTSNPN and CDR2 SVGIG (reference sequence). The V and J ends lost 2 bases and 6 bases respectively, with 10 bases between them. The CDR3 is made up of 13 amino acids. The DNA of the CDR3 is TGTGCCTGGAGTCCAGGGGTTGATGAAAAACTGTTTTTT. It translates to CAWSPGVDEKLFF.

This clone was recorded once. The rearrangement links TRBV7-2 to TRBJ2-5; 10 nucleotides align to TRBD1. The CDR3 runs 15 residues. CDR1 SGHTA and CDR2 FQGNSA come from the germline V gene. The V segment lost 4 bases and the J segment 4 bases; nucleotides outside the gene matches: 6. DNA for the CDR3: TGTGCCAGCAGCTCCGACAGGGGGCGAACAGAGACCCAGTACTTC. Protein sequence: CASSSDRGRTETQYF.

The CDR3 DNA sequence: TGCGCCAGCAGCTCGCAGGGATACAATGAGCAGTTCTTC. It codes for CASSSQGYNEQFF. This chain uses TRBV5-1 with TRBJ2-1; a possible D gene is TRBD1 (5 bases). From germline, CDR1 is SGHRS and CDR2 YFSETQ. The ends were cut back, 3 bases at V and 4 bases at J, with 8 bases in the middle. This CDR3 has 13 amino acids.

This chain links TRBV19 with TRBJ2-3; TRBD2 might be the D (6 bases). The CDR3 runs to 15 residues. The germline gives CDR1 LNHDA, CDR2 SQIVND (reference sequence). Trimming shortened V by 5 bases and J by 6 bases, and 18 bases separated the two germline ends. The chain's CDR3 is CASSLLHGGTDTQYF. The CDR3, as DNA: TGTGCCAGTAGTCTGCTGCACGGGGGTACGGATACGCAGTATTTT.

The J gene is TRBJ2-7, the V gene TRBV7-9; TRBD1 matches at 8 bases. The CDR3 consists of 14 residues. Looked up from germline, CDR1 is SEHNR and CDR2 is FQNEAQ (reference sequence). J was trimmed by 6 bases and V by 0 bases; bases with no gene match: 4. The CDR3 bases are TGTGCCAGCAGCTTAGCACAGGGGGTAGGCGAGCAGTACTTC. This codes for CASSLAQGVGEQYF.

This clone was seen only once. For the CDR3, the DNA is TGCGCCAGCAGCACCTCAGGGTTCTCTGGAAACACCATATATTTT. It yields the protein CASSTSGFSGNTIYF. The chain is built from TRBV5-1 and TRBJ1-3; TRBD1 is a possible D gene (5 bases). The CDR3 covers 15 residues. Germline assignment: CDR1 SGHRS and CDR2 YFSETQ. Deletions cut 4 bases from V and 0 bases from J, with 11 bases between.

The rearrangement links TRBV2 to TRBJ1-6; 8 bases are a match to TRBD1. The CDR3 loop spans 15 amino acids. V was pared by 7 bases and J by 3 bases, with 5 bases of the junction left unmatched. Germline CDR1 is SNHLY and CDR2 is FYNNEI. This chain's CDR3 is CASTVGQGYNSPLHF. CDR3 coding DNA: TGTGCCAGCACCGTAGGACAGGGCTATAATTCACCCCTCCACTTT.

This sequence joins TRBV7-9 and TRBJ1-2, with D uncertain. Trimming removed 5 bases at V and 8 bases at J, with 15 bases between. The germline gives CDR1 SEHNR, CDR2 FQNEAQ (reference sequence). The CDR3 consists of 13 residues. CDR3 sequence: CASSQQHPGGYTF. The CDR3 bases are TGTGCCAGCAGCCAACAACACCCGGGAGGCTACACCTTC.